A selection of T cell receptor beta chains follows, all from one sample in a study of T cells in Graves' hyperthyroidism and ophthalmopathy. TCRdb reprocessed the multiplex PCR reads with MiXCR, giving one entry per CDR3 protein. Here the sample spans fewer than 700,000 distinct CDR3 sequences, around 15% being singletons. The source material was blood. All receptors come from a woman in her thirties with Graves' hyperthyroidism. CDR3s include the opening cysteine and the closing phenylalanine or tryptophan. A D gene is named only where the DNA matches it firmly. Clone size appears in some rows only: once, few, many, or a class for an expanded clone.

V gene: TRBV11-2; D gene: TRBD2; clone size: many; J gene: TRBJ2-7; CDR3 protein: CASSPLSGRAAEQYF; CDR3 DNA: TGTGCCAGCAGCCCCCTCAGCGGGAGGGCCGCCGAGCAGTACTTC
V gene: TRBV6-1; D gene: -; clone size: -; J gene: TRBJ2-7; CDR3 protein: CATWSGQHEQYF; CDR3 DNA: TGTGCCACCTGGTCGGGTCAACACGAGCAGTACTTC
V gene: TRBV5-1; D gene: TRBD2; clone size: many; J gene: TRBJ2-1; CDR3 protein: CASSPTSGRAHEQFF; CDR3 DNA: TGCGCCAGCAGCCCGACTAGCGGGAGGGCCCATGAGCAGTTCTTC
V gene: TRBV4-1; D gene: TRBD1; clone size: few; J gene: TRBJ1-1; CDR3 protein: CASSQTGEGAFF; CDR3 DNA: TGCGCCAGCAGCCAGACAGGGGAGGGAGCTTTCTTT
V gene: TRBV7-6; D gene: TRBD1; clone size: -; J gene: TRBJ1-4; CDR3 protein: CASSLDRTGHATNEKLFF; CDR3 DNA: TGTGCCAGCAGCTTAGACCGGACAGGACATGCAACTAATGAAAAACTGTTTTTT
V gene: TRBV28; D gene: TRBD1; clone size: many; J gene: TRBJ2-1; CDR3 protein: CASNRDRVMNEQFF; CDR3 DNA: TGTGCCAGCAATCGGGACAGGGTTATGAATGAGCAGTTCTTC
V gene: TRBV27; D gene: TRBD2; clone size: few; J gene: TRBJ2-7; CDR3 protein: CASSLFGGADEQYF; CDR3 DNA: TGTGCCAGCAGTTTATTCGGGGGGGCCGACGAGCAGTACTTC
V gene: TRBV19; D gene: -; clone size: -; J gene: TRBJ1-1; CDR3 protein: CASSPTRVLTEAFF; CDR3 DNA: TGTGCCAGTAGTCCGACCAGGGTGTTGACTGAAGCTTTCTTT
V gene: TRBV3-1; D gene: -; clone size: many; J gene: TRBJ1-2; CDR3 protein: CASSQSDLPKAYGYTF; CDR3 DNA: TGTGCCAGCAGCCAGTCTGACCTCCCGAAGGCCTATGGCTACACCTTC
V gene: TRBV9; D gene: TRBD1; clone size: few; J gene: TRBJ1-2; CDR3 protein: CASSVSGNDRVNYGYTF; CDR3 DNA: TGTGCCAGCAGCGTATCGGGTAATGACAGGGTTAACTATGGCTACACCTTC
V gene: TRBV7-2; D gene: TRBD2; clone size: -; J gene: TRBJ2-4; CDR3 protein: CASSQVASGRGKNIQYF; CDR3 DNA: TGCGCCAGCAGCCAAGTCGCTAGCGGGAGGGGCAAAAACATTCAGTACTTC
V gene: TRBV20-1; D gene: -; clone size: many; J gene: TRBJ2-5; CDR3 protein: CSARDPVVGETQYF; CDR3 DNA: TGCAGTGCTAGAGATCCGGTGGTGGGTGAGACCCAGTACTTC
V gene: TRBV28; D gene: -; clone size: few; J gene: TRBJ1-4; CDR3 protein: CASKNTVGEKLFF; CDR3 DNA: TGTGCCAGCAAGAACACAGTAGGTGAAAAACTGTTTTTT
V gene: TRBV5-1; D gene: -; clone size: -; J gene: TRBJ2-5; CDR3 protein: CASRQGGQETQYF; CDR3 DNA: TGCGCCAGCAGGCAGGGGGGCCAAGAGACCCAGTACTTC
V gene: TRBV5-1; D gene: TRBD1; clone size: few; J gene: TRBJ1-2; CDR3 protein: CASSISGQGWYGYTF; CDR3 DNA: TGCGCCAGCAGCATTTCCGGACAGGGGTGGTATGGCTACACCTTC
V gene: TRBV28; D gene: -; clone size: -; J gene: TRBJ2-5; CDR3 protein: CASNGGGQETQYF; CDR3 DNA: TGTGCCAGCAACGGTGGGGGGCAAGAGACCCAGTACTTC
V gene: TRBV28; D gene: TRBD2; clone size: few; J gene: TRBJ2-7; CDR3 protein: CASSFGLAGVKTYEQYF; CDR3 DNA: TGTGCCAGCAGTTTCGGACTAGCGGGAGTCAAAACCTACGAGCAGTACTTC
V gene: TRBV20-1; D gene: TRBD2; clone size: many; J gene: TRBJ2-5; CDR3 protein: CSARDFTSGKETQYF; CDR3 DNA: TGCAGTGCTAGAGATTTCACTAGCGGAAAAGAGACCCAGTACTTC
V gene: TRBV28; D gene: -; clone size: many; J gene: TRBJ1-1; CDR3 protein: CASSPGEMNTEAFF; CDR3 DNA: TGTGCCAGCAGTCCGGGTGAAATGAACACTGAAGCTTTCTTT
V gene: TRBV12-5; D gene: -; clone size: -; J gene: TRBJ2-1; CDR3 protein: CASGSYPADGYNEQFF; CDR3 DNA: TGTGCTAGTGGATCCTATCCTGCCGACGGCTACAATGAGCAGTTCTTC
V gene: TRBV28; D gene: TRBD2; clone size: few; J gene: TRBJ2-1; CDR3 protein: CASSPSTSGSFHEQFF; CDR3 DNA: TGTGCCAGCAGTCCTTCGACTAGCGGGAGTTTTCATGAGCAGTTCTTC